The source of this TCR beta chain is a study of blood T cell repertoires in COVID-19 (dated by TCRdb to about 2020). Some background on the complete study: Samples from collaborators originated in the United States, Italy and Spain and spanned both the acute and convalescent phases of COVID-19. A de-identified subject ID, COVID-19 status, age in years and sex were almost always included in the sample metadata. The repertoires were released in a freely available public database meant as a resource for research on the immune response to SARS-CoV-2. The material from the prospective study consisted of cDNA or gDNA derived from T cells, B-cell-depleted T cells, or PBMCs. Subjects who had been exposed to COVID-19, were actively infected with it, or had recovered from it provided the deeply sampled blood TCRbeta repertoires that made up the dataset. Where available, HLA class I and class II types were taken from metadata supplied by the sample provider and were not determined by assay-based typing. Samples came from the ongoing ImmuneRACE study (first 160 participants) plus 1,254 subjects from 6 global collaborators.

V loses 3 bases of germline sequence and J loses 8 bases, and the interval between the two ends is 13 bases. CDR1 and CDR2, per the germline V gene (reference sequence), are LNHDA and SQIVND. There are 14 amino acids in the CDR3, from cysteine to phenylalanine inclusive. Only the CDR3 DNA stays, 42 bases, in frame from base 1. Each collaborating institution followed its own protocols to collect whole blood in K2EDTA tubes. For TCRbeta analysis, collaborators shipped samples as frozen whole blood, isolated PBMCs, or DNA extracted from either of those sample types. Summary of the overall study and its limitations: The amount of clinical and demographic metadata varied by source and participant and was provided uncurated.

With respect to this clone: Its antigen remains unidentified. No much larger clone is present one base from it, and per-base qualities are unavailable.

TCRbeta CDR3 regions were amplified from genomic DNA using the immunoSEQ Assay, a bias-controlled multiplex PCR. The original pipeline was this. Nucleated cell counts per sample were estimated from amplification of reference gene primers within the assay. To quantify the absolute abundance of each unique TCRbeta CDR3 rearrangement, sequence reads were collapsed and filtered. For each sample, productive Simpson clonality was calculated as the square root of Simpson's diversity index over productive rearrangements. This is the immuneACCESS table as TCRdb keeps it, with only in-frame sequences that have V and J called. A part of the clones is gone; compared with another copy, unresolved V genes explain less than half, and the rest is unexplained. The DNA was the basis for D and trimming; V, J and clone size are from that table. This sample holds about 130,000 clones; 75% to 85% were observed only once. The ten largest clones add up to 20% of the sample.

Sequences were obtained from peripheral blood. Here the chain combines TRBV19 and TRBJ1-4; the D gene is not confidently resolved. This TCR came from a man older than 75 with acute or convalescent COVID-19. Read as DNA, the sequence is TGTGCCAGTAGTATTATTGGCAGCGGAGAAAAACTGTTTTTT. Translated, this gives CASSIIGSGEKLFF.